The 9 T cell receptor beta chains below were found in one sample sequenced in a study of neoadjuvant anti-PD-1 for oral cavity cancer (dated by TCRdb to the early 2020s). The library was obtained by the immunoSEQ multiplex PCR assay. TCRdb took this table from immuneACCESS and kept in-frame rearrangements with V and J called. Such tables lack part of the clones; where checked against another copy, unresolved V genes explain under half of the gap, and the rest is unexplained. In all, the sample holds tens of thousands of clones, and about 86% of those were seen once. 2.5% to 3% of the sample belongs to the ten largest clones. Reading the label with the study, this specimen's time point is: after neoadjuvant nivolumab, at surgical resection. The sequences come from PBMCs, collected after nivolumab (anti-PD-1) treatment. Receptor source: a person between 35 and 79 years old with oral cavity squamous cell carcinoma.

The J gene is TRBJ2-1, the V gene TRBV5-1; possible D gene TRBD2, 5 bases. Trimming removed 1 base from V and 5 bases from J, with 16 bases in between. The CDR3 consists of 16 residues. Germline CDR1 SGHRS, CDR2 YFSETQ. CDR3: CASSLLLGDLNNEQFF. The CDR3 DNA sequence: TGCGCCAGCAGCTTGCTGCTGGGAGACCTGAACAATGAGCAGTTCTTC.

The genes are TRBV5-5 and TRBJ1-1; D might be TRBD1 (5 bases). V lost 1 base to trimming and J lost 3 bases, with 7 bases between them. This CDR3 has 13 residues. Germline loops: CDR1 SGHKS, CDR2 YYEKEE (reference sequence). The DNA for the CDR3 is TGTGCCAGCAGCTTGCTGGGGCACACTGAAGCTTTCTTT. It encodes CASSLLGHTEAFF.

The rearrangement links TRBV5-5 to TRBJ1-5; D is unresolved. The CDR3 consists of 14 residues. Trimming took off 0 bases at V and 1 base at J, with 5 bases between the two ends. The V gene's germline CDR1 is SGHKS and CDR2 YYEKEE (reference sequence). The DNA for the CDR3 is TGTGCCAGCAGCTTGGACGTAAGCAATCAGCCCCAGCATTTT. Translating it yields CASSLDVSNQPQHF.

This sequence joins TRBV5-4 and TRBJ1-2; D might be TRBD1 (6 bases). The V and J ends lost 4 bases and 0 bases respectively, with 22 bases between them. The CDR3 sequence is 18 residues long. The germline V gene has CDR1 SGHNT and CDR2 YYREEE (reference sequence). The CDR3 region is CASSPMDPGTLANYGYTF. The CDR3 DNA follows: TGTGCCAGCAGCCCGATGGATCCCGGGACACTGGCTAACTATGGCTACACCTTC.

The chain joins TRBV9 to TRBJ2-2; no definite D call. Germline CDR1 is SGDLS and CDR2 is YYNGEE. CDR3 length: 17 amino acids. Trimming took 0 bases from V and 4 from J, leaving 16 bases between them. CDR3 region: CASSVGGAPVFTGELFF. Here the CDR3 DNA reads TGTGCCAGCAGCGTAGGAGGAGCGCCAGTCTTCACCGGGGAGCTGTTTTTT.

The gene calls are TRBV28 and TRBJ2-3, with 14 bases aligning to TRBD2. CDR3 length: 16 amino acids. Germline CDR1 is MDHEN and CDR2 is SYDVKM. V lost 7 bases and J lost 5; bases outside the gene matches: 8. CDR3 DNA: TGTGCCAGCATTAGAGGGACTAGCGGGAGACGAGATACGCAGTATTTT. It yields the protein CASIRGTSGRRDTQYF.

The chain carries TRBV15 and TRBJ1-5; D remains unclear. Trimming cost V 0 bases and J 7 bases, with 13 bases left between them. This CDR3 region has 15 residues. Germline loops: CDR1 LNHNV, CDR2 YYDKDF (reference sequence). The chain's CDR3 is CATSRDRDSGQPQHF. The CDR3 DNA sequence: TGTGCCACCAGCAGAGATCGAGACTCGGGACAGCCCCAGCATTTT.

The CDR3, as DNA: TGCGCCAGCAGCCACCAACCGCGGGATCGATCGAATACGCAGTATTTT. It yields the protein CASSHQPRDRSNTQYF. This chain connects TRBV4-1 to TRBJ2-3, with D maybe TRBD2 (6 bases). V was clipped by 3 bases and J by 7 bases, with 20 bases between them. There are 16 residues in the CDR3. Germline lookup yields CDR1 MGHRA and CDR2 YSYEKL.

The chain uses TRBV11-2 and TRBJ2-7, with 9 bases identical to TRBD2. The CDR3 contains 14 residues. V shed 5 bases and J 3 bases; nucleotides not matched to a gene: 5. CDR1 SGHAT and CDR2 FQNNGV come from the germline V gene. CDR3 sequence: CASSPGLAYYEQYF. CDR3 DNA: TGTGCCAGCAGCCCGGGACTAGCTTACTACGAGCAGTACTTC.